This TCR beta chain was retrieved from a study of graft-versus-host responses after intestinal transplantation. Measured with immunoSEQ multiplex PCR; TCRdb has only the in-frame clones, and not every one. This table has 90,000 to 120,000 clones, roughly 87% appearing once. In the case of this clone: The antigen is unknown.

V was pared by 3 bases and J by 4 bases, with 9 bases of the junction left unmatched. Germline V gene sequence: CDR1 SGHNT, CDR2 YYREEE (reference sequence). The CDR3 consists of 15 residues. This sample comprised unstimulated CD4+ T cells sorted from spleen or lymph node cells, obtained before transplant. This rearrangement joins TRBV5-4 to TRBJ2-7; 8 bases align to TRBD1. This sequence was found in a human donor who was the organ donor for an intestinal transplant. The CDR3 region has the DNA TGTGCCAGCAGCTCCGGGACAGGAGGATGGTACGAGCAGTACTTC. This gives the protein CASSSGTGGWYEQYF.